This entry is about one T cell receptor beta chain. The target of this receptor is not known. No base qualities exist here, and no much larger clone lies one base off it. The record originates from a study of vaccination and CD4 T cells after COVID-19 (dated by TCRdb to 2021 to 2024). Context from the whole study: Every convalescent patient had a positive nasal swab PCR test for SARS-CoV-2, with mild disease in about nine patients and severe disease in one. In control cultures, a CEFX viral epitope pool was used as positive control, an HIV-1 Nef peptide pool was used as negative control, or no peptide was added. Post-vaccine blood samples were taken a median of around 77 days after the second vaccine dose, with a range of 14 to 241 days. The convalescent cohort comprised six males and four females, including two Hispanic individuals, seven Caucasians, two Asians and one multiracial person. The spike-specific CD4+ TCR repertoire was compared before and after mRNA vaccination in under 11 COVID-19 convalescent patients and a handful of infection-naive healthy vaccine recipients. Participants received two doses of either the Pfizer-BioNTech BNT162b2 vaccine (n=8) or the Moderna mRNA-1273 vaccine (n=2). Post-COVID blood samples from convalescent patients were collected a median of approximately 100 days after diagnosis, with a range of about 35 to 161 days. The cultures were stimulated with overlapping spike peptide pools from SARS-CoV-2 and from the common cold coronaviruses HCoV-NL63, HCoV-OC43 and HCoV-229E.

V sheds 3 bases and J sheds 3 bases, leaving 3 bases between their ends. Measured from the cysteine to the phenylalanine, the CDR3 is 11 residues long. Only the CDR3 DNA is retained, 33 bases long and in frame from the first base. CDR1 LNHDA and CDR2 SQIVND are derived from the germline V gene (reference sequence). The library was obtained by PCR. TCR sequencing of DNA from cultured CD4+ T cells used the Oncomine TCR Beta short-read assay at the Johns Hopkins FTIC core. The QIAamp micro DNA kit was used to extract genomic DNA from the cultured CD4+ T cells. Oncomine TCR Beta libraries from cultured CD4+ T cells were pooled using unique dual indexes and sequenced on an Illumina iSeq 100. Processing in the source paper ran as follows. Non-productive sequences were removed, and CDR3s not starting with C, not ending with F or W, or shorter than 7 amino acids were discarded. The MANAFEST web application identified antigen-specific clonotypes by comparing peptide-stimulated wells against reference wells and other culture wells. An FDR below 0.05, an odds ratio above 5, and a productive frequency above 0.1% in at least two of three replicate wells were required for clones to be considered positive. A clonotype was classed as cross-reactive if the clonotype showed significant expansion both in SARS-CoV-2 spike wells and in at least one common cold coronavirus spike condition. CDR3 homology was assessed with Levenshtein distances (stringdist) and unrooted phylogenetic trees (ape) in R version 3.6.1. TCRdb reran the public reads through fastp at Q25 and MiXCR, keeping productive beta chains. Each record represents a unique CDR3 protein, reported with the most common genes and DNA among its rows. The V and J calls were not made by the authors but by TCRdb's processing. Counted in this sample were about 14,000 distinct CDR3 sequences; roughly 57% of them appeared once. The top ten clones comprise approximately 8% of the sample.

The treatment or condition label, as the study defines it: approximately nine-day PBMC culture with coronavirus spike peptide pools or control peptides (ViraFEST assay). The ViraFEST assay was used in the study, in which antigen-specific T cells were expanded with peptide pools and expanded clonotypes were subsequently identified by TCR sequencing. The positive SARS-CoV-2 PCR tests of the convalescent patients were dated from March to December 2020, before the Alpha, Beta and Delta variants emerged in the United States. Each well held some 2 million PBMCs cultured with roughly 10 ug/ml peptide pools in IMDM containing roughly 4.7% human AB serum and approximately 10 IU/ml IL-2. On days 3 and 7, half of the culture medium was replaced with fresh IL-2-containing medium. After 10 days of culture, CD4+ T cells were isolated by negative selection with the EasySep CD4+ T cell isolation kit. PBMCs were separated from whole blood using Ficoll-Paque Plus gradient centrifugation and then either used fresh or cryopreserved at -140C. Each culture condition was generally run in triplicate wells.

What the study reported, not specific to this receptor: Although the median number of SARS-CoV-2-reactive clonotypes went up from 20 to 25 after infection to 30 to 45 after vaccination, the increase was not significant. Only a relatively small number of convalescent patients were included in the study, and early timepoints following natural infection were not analyzed. In convalescent patients, a median approximately 83% of post-vaccine SARS-CoV-2-reactive clones were detected only after vaccination, and vaccine-specific priming was suggested by this finding. Of the vaccine-specific clones found in convalescent patients, nearly all (304 of 307) were mono-reactive for SARS-CoV-2 spike instead of being cross-reactive with common cold coronaviruses.

Specimen: CD4+ T cells from blood, cultured in vitro. This clonotype originated in a human donor who had recovered from COVID-19. This receptor chain uses TRBV19 and TRBJ2-7; confidence is insufficient to name the D gene. Here is the DNA: TGTGCCAGTAGTATTGGCTACGAGCAGTACTTC. This gives the protein CASSIGYEQYF.